A selection of T cell receptor beta chains follows, all from one sample in a study of radiotherapy plus CTLA-4 blockade in lung cancer. Sequencing was performed with immunoSEQ multiplex PCR; in TCRdb, only in-frame clones are kept and a portion is missing. The sample holds 75,000 or so clones, approximately 80% seen once. The source was peripheral blood, collected from a patient treated with radiotherapy plus ipilimumab. These receptors were obtained from a human donor with non-small cell lung cancer who had a complete response to radiotherapy plus ipilimumab. Each CDR3 is given with its conserved first and last residue. A D gene is named only where the DNA matches it firmly. Clone size is stated in some rows and not others, as once, few, many or a class when expanded.

d_gene,v_gene,abundance,j_gene,CDR3aa,CDR3nt
NA,TRBV14,NA,TRBJ1-2,CASSQAPGLAYGYTF,TGTGCCAGCAGCCAAGCCCCAGGGCTGGCCTATGGCTACACCTTC
NA,TRBV7-9,NA,TRBJ1-2,CASSLGDGGYTF,TGTGCCAGCAGCTTGGGGGACGGAGGCTACACCTTC
NA,TRBV5-6,many,TRBJ1-1,CASSLPLNTEAFF,TGTGCCAGCAGCTTGCCCTTGAACACTGAAGCTTTCTTT
NA,TRBV6-5,once,TRBJ1-2,CASSSTSGGAGGYTF,TGTGCCAGCAGTTCAACCTCGGGGGGGGCAGGTGGCTACACCTTC
TRBD2,TRBV27,NA,TRBJ2-3,CASSSGGTQYF,TGTGCCAGCAGTTCGGGAGGTACGCAGTATTTT
NA,TRBV18,few,TRBJ1-2,CASSPGDMDVYGYTF,TGTGCCAGCTCACCCGGGGACATGGACGTCTATGGCTACACCTTC
TRBD1,TRBV2,NA,TRBJ2-1,CASRTQGASYNEQFF,TGTGCCAGCAGGACACAGGGGGCTTCCTACAATGAGCAGTTCTTC
NA,TRBV7-9,NA,TRBJ1-3,CASSLRGAAASSGNTIYF,TGTGCCAGCAGCTTGCGCGGCGCTGCGGCCAGCTCTGGAAACACCATATATTTT
NA,TRBV13,NA,TRBJ1-1,CASSLVGNTEAFF,TGTGCCAGCAGCTTAGTGGGAAACACTGAAGCTTTCTTT
NA,TRBV15,few,TRBJ2-3,CATSRASSTDTQYF,TGTGCCACCAGCAGGGCTAGTTCCACAGATACGCAGTATTTT
NA,TRBV18,NA,TRBJ1-2,CASSPRTGGYTF,TGTGCCAGCTCACCGAGGACGGGTGGCTACACCTTC
NA,TRBV27,NA,TRBJ2-1,CASSLSPSGEQFF,TGTGCCAGCAGTTTGAGCCCCTCCGGTGAGCAGTTCTTC
NA,TRBV30,few,TRBJ2-3,CAWSVGGSTDTQYF,TGTGCCTGGAGTGTAGGCGGGAGCACAGATACGCAGTATTTT
NA,TRBV29-1,NA,TRBJ2-2,CSVRGSEGNTGELFF,TGCAGCGTTCGAGGCAGCGAAGGTAACACCGGGGAGCTGTTTTTT
NA,TRBV7-9,few,TRBJ1-1,CASSPVSGGNTEAFF,TGTGCCAGCAGCCCTGTTTCAGGTGGTAACACTGAAGCTTTCTTT
NA,TRBV12-5,few,TRBJ2-1,CASSTGPYNEQFF,TGTGCTAGTTCTACGGGACCCTACAATGAGCAGTTCTTC
NA,TRBV19,NA,TRBJ1-4,CASNTPGGSGEKLFF,TGTGCCAGTAATACCCCCGGGGGGTCGGGTGAAAAACTGTTTTTT
NA,TRBV11-3,NA,TRBJ2-5,CASSLAGAETQYF,TGTGCCAGCAGCTTAGCAGGGGCGGAGACCCAGTACTTC
NA,TRBV19,NA,TRBJ1-3,CASSTIQPGNTIYF,TGTGCCAGTAGTACCATACAACCTGGAAACACCATATATTTT
NA,TRBV12-5,NA,TRBJ1-1,CASGLVNRRNTEAFF,TGTGCTAGTGGTTTGGTCAACAGGAGGAACACTGAAGCTTTCTTT
TRBD1,TRBV28,NA,TRBJ2-5,CASSLYGRGRETQYF,TGTGCCAGCAGTTTATATGGCAGGGGGCGAGAGACCCAGTACTTC
TRBD1,TRBV5-1,NA,TRBJ2-5,CASSLTGDPQETQYF,TGCGCCAGCAGCTTGACAGGGGACCCTCAAGAGACCCAGTACTTC
NA,TRBV6-5,NA,TRBJ1-4,CASSSPVRNEKLFF,TGTGCCAGCAGTTCCCCCGTCCGGAATGAAAAACTGTTTTTT
TRBD2,TRBV11-2,NA,TRBJ2-5,CASTRSLAGGVETQYF,TGTGCCAGCACCCGTAGCTTAGCGGGAGGTGTGGAGACCCAGTACTTC